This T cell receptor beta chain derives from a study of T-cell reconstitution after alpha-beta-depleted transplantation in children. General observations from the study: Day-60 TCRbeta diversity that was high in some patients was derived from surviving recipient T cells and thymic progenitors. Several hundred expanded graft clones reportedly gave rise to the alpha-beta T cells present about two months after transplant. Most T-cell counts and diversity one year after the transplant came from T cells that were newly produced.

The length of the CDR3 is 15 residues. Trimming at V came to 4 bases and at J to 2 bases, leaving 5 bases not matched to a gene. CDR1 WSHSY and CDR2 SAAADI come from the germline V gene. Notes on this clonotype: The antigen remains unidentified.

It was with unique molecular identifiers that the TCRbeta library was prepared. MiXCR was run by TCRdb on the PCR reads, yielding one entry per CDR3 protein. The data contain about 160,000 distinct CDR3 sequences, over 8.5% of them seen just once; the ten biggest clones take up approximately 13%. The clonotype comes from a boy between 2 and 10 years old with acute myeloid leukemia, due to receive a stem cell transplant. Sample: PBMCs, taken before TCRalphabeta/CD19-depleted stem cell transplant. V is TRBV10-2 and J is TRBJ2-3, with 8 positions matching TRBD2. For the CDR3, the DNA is TGCGCCAGCAGTGTAGCGGGACGACTCACAGATACGCAGTATTTT. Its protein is CASSVAGRLTDTQYF.